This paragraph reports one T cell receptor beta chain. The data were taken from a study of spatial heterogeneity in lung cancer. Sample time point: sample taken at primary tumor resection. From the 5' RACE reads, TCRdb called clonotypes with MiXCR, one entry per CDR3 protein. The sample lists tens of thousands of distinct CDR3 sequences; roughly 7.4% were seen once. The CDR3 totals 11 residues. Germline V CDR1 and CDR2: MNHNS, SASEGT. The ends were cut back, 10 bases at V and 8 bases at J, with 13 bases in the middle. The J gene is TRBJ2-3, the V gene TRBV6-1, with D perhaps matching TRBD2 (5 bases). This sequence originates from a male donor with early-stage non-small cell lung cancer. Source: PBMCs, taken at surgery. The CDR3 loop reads CATALRATQYF. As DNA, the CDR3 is TGTGCCACCGCCCTGCGGGCTACGCAGTATTTT.